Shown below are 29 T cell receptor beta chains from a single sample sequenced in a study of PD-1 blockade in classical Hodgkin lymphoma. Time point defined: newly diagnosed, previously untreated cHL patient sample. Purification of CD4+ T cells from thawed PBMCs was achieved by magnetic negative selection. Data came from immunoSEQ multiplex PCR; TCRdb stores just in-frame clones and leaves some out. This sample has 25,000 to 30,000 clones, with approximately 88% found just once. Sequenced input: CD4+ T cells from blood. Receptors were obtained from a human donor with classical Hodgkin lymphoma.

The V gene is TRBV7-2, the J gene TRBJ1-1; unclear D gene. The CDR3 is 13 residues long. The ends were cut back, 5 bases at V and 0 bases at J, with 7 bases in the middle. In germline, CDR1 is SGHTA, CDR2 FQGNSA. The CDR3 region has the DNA TGTGCCAGCAGCGCTGAGATGAACACTGAAGCTTTCTTT. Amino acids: CASSAEMNTEAFF.

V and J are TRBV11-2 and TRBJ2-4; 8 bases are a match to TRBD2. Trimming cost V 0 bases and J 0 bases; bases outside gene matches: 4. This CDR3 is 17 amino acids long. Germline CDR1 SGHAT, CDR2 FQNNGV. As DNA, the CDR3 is TGTGCCAGCAGCTTAGATCGGGGGGGTCTAGCCAAAAACATTCAGTACTTC. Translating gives CASSLDRGGLAKNIQYF.

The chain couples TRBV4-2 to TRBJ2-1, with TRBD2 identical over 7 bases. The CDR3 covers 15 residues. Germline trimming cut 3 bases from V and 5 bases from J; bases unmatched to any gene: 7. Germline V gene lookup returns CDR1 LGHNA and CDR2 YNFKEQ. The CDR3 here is CASSQAGLADNEQFF. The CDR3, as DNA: TGTGCCAGCAGCCAGGCCGGGCTAGCGGACAATGAGCAGTTCTTC.

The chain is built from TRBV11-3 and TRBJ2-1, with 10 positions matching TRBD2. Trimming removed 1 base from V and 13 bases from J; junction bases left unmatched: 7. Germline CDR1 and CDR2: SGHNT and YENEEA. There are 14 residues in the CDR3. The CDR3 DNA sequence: TGTGCCAGCAGCTTAGGACAACTAGCGGGACCACAGTTCTTC. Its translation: CASSLGQLAGPQFF. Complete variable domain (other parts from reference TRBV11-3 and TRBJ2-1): EAGVVQSPRYKIIEKKQPVAFWCNPISGHNTLYWYLQNLGQGPELLIRYENEEAVDDSQLPKDRFSAERLKGVDSTLKIQPAELGDSAVYLCASSLGQLAGPQFFGPGTRLTVL.

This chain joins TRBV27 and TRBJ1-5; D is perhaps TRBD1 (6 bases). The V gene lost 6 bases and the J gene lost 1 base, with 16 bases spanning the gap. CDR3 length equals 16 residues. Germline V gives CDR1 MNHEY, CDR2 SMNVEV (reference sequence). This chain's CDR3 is CASRLTGTLSNQPQHF. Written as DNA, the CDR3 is TGTGCCAGCAGACTGACAGGAACCCTGAGCAATCAGCCCCAGCATTTT.

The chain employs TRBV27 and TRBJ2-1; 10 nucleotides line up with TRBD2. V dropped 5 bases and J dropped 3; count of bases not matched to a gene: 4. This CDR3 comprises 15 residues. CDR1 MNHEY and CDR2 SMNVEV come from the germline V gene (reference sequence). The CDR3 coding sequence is TGTGCCAGCAGTCCCCTAGCGGGAGTCTACAATGAGCAGTTCTTC. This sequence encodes CASSPLAGVYNEQFF.

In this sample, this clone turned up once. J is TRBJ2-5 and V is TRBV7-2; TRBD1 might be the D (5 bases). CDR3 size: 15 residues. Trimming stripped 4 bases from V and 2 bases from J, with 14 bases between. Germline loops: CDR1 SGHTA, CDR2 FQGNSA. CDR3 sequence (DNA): TGTGCCAGCAGCTACAACCTAGGGGTACAAGAGACCCAGTACTTC. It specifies CASSYNLGVQETQYF.

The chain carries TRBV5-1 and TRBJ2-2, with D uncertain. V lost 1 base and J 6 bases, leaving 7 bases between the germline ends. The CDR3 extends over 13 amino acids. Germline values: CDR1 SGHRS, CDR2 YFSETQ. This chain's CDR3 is CASSLLLSGELFF. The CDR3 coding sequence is TGCGCCAGCAGCTTGTTACTGTCCGGGGAGCTGTTTTTT.

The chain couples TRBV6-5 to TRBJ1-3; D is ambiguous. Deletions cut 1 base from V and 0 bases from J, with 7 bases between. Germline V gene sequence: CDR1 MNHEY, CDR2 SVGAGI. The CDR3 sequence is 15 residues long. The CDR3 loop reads CASSYWGNSGNTIYF. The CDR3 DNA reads TGTGCCAGCAGTTACTGGGGAAACTCTGGAAACACCATATATTTT.

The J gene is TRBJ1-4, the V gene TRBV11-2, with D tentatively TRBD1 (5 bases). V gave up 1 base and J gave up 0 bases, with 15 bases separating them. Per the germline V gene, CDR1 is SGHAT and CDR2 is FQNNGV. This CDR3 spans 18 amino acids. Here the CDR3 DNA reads TGTGCCAGCAGCTTAGGCCAGCCCGGGGCAGCAACTAATGAAAAACTGTTTTTT. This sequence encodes CASSLGQPGAATNEKLFF.

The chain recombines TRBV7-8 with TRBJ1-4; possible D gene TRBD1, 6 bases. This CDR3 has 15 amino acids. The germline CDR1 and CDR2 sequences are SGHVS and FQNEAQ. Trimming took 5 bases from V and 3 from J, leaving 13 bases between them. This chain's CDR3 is CASSRTGFPNEKLFF. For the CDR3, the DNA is TGTGCCAGCAGCCGTACAGGGTTCCCTAATGAAAAACTGTTTTTT.

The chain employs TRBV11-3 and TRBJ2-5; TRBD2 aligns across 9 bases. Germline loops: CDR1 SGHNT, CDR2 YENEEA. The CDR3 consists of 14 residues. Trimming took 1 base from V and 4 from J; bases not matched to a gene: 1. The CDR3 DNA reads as TGTGCCAGCAGCTTAGTAGCGGGAGCAGAGACCCAGTACTTC. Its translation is CASSLVAGAETQYF.

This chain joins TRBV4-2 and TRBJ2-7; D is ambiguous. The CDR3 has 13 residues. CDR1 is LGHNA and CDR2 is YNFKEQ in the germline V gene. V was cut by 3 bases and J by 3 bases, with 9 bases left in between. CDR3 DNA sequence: TGTGCCAGCAGCCAGGAATACAGCTACGAGCAGTACTTC. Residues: CASSQEYSYEQYF.

The CDR3 sequence: CASSQITGPQETQYF. CDR3 DNA: TGTGCCAGCAGTCAAATTACAGGTCCACAAGAGACCCAGTACTTC. This chain uses TRBV27 with TRBJ2-5; D perhaps matches TRBD1 (5 bases). V dropped 5 bases and J dropped 2 bases, with 15 bases sitting between them. CDR1 is MNHEY and CDR2 is SMNVEV in the germline V gene (reference sequence). The CDR3 sequence is 15 residues long.

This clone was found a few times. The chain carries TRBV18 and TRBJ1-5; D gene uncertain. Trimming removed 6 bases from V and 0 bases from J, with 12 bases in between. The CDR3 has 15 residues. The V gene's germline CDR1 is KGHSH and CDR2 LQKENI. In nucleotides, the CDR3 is TGTGCCAGCTCGCACGCGGGGAATAGCAATCAGCCCCAGCATTTT. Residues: CASSHAGNSNQPQHF.

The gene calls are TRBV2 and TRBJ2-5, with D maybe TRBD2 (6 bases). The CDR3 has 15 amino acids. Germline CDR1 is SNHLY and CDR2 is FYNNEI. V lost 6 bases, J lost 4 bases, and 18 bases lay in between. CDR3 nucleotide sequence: TGTGCCAGCAGAGTAACGGGAGTGCCCCGAGAGACCCAGTACTTC. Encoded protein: CASRVTGVPRETQYF.

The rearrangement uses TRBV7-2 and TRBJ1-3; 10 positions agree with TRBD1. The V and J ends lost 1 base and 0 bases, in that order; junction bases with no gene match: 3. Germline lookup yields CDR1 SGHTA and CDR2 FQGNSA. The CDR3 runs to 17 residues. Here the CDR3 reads CASSLEGTGVSGNTIYF. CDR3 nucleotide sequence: TGTGCCAGCAGCTTAGAGGGGACAGGGGTCTCTGGAAACACCATATATTTT.

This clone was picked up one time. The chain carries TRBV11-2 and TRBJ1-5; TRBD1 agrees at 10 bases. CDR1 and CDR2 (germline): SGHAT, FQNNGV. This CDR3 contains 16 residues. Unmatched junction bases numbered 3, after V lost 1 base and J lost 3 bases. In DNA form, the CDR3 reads TGTGCCAGCAGCTTAGGGGACAGGGGCCTCAATCAGCCCCAGCATTTT. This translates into CASSLGDRGLNQPQHF.

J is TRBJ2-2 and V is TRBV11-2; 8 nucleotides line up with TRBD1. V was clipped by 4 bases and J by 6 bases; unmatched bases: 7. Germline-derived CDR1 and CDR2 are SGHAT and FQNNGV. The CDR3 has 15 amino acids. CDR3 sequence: CASSYTGGRAGELFF. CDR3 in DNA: TGTGCCAGCAGCTACACAGGGGGTAGGGCCGGGGAGCTGTTTTTT.

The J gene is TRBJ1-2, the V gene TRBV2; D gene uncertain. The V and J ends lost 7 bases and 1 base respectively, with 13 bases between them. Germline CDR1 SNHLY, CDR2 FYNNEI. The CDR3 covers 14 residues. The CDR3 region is CASTRTAGNYGYTF. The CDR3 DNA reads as TGTGCCAGCACCCGGACGGCGGGTAACTATGGCTACACCTTC.

The CDR3 region is CASIETSGSRDEQFF. CDR3 sequence (DNA): TGTGCCAGCATCGAGACTAGCGGGAGTCGCGATGAGCAGTTCTTC. V usage is TRBV7-2 and J usage is TRBJ2-1, with 12 bases that match TRBD2. The germline V gene encodes CDR1 SGHTA and CDR2 FQGNSA. The CDR3 covers 15 residues. Trimming cost V 7 bases and J 8 bases; bases outside gene matches: 9.

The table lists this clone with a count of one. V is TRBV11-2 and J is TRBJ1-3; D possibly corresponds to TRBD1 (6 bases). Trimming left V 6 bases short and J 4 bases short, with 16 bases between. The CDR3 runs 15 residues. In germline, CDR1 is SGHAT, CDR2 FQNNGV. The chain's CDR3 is CASSPTTGNGNTIYF. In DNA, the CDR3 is TGTGCCAGCAGTCCGACAACAGGGAACGGAAACACCATATATTTT.

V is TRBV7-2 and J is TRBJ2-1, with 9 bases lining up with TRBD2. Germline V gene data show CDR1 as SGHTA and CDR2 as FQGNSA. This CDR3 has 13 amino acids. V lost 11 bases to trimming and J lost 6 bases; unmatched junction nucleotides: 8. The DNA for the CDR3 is TGTGCCTCTGGGGTAGCGGGAGCCAATGAGCAGTTCTTC. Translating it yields CASGVAGANEQFF.

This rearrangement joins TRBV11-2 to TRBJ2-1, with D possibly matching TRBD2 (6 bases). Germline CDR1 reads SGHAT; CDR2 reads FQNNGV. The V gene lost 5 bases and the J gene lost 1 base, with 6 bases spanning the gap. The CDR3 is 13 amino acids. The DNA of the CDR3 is TGTGCCAGCAGCGGGACTTCCTACAATGAGCAGTTCTTC. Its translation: CASSGTSYNEQFF.

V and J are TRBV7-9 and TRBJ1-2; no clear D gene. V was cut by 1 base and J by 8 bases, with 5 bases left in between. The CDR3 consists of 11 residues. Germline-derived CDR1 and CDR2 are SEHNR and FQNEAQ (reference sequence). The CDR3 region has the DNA TGTGCCAGCAGCTTAGTCGGCGGCTACACCTTC. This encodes CASSLVGGYTF.

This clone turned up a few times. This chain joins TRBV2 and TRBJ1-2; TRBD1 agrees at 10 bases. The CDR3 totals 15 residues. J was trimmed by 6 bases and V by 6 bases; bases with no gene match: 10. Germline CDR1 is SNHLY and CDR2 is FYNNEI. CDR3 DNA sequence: TGTGCCAGCAGGTTTGGACAGGGGGTCGGGGATGGCTACACCTTC. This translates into CASRFGQGVGDGYTF.

This chain's CDR3 is CASSLWNPAFF. DNA for the CDR3: TGTGCCAGCAGCCTCTGGAATCCGGCTTTCTTT. This chain connects TRBV5-8 to TRBJ1-1, with D uncertain. The CDR3 contains 11 residues. CDR1 is SGHTS and CDR2 is YDEGEE in the germline V gene. Trimming pared 4 bases from V and 11 bases from J, leaving 12 bases between.

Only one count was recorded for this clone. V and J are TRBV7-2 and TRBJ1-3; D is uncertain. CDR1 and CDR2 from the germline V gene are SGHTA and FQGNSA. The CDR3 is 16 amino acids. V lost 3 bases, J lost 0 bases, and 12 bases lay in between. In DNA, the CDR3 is TGTGCCAGCAGCTTCTATCTGACCAGCTCTGGAAACACCATATATTTT. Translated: CASSFYLTSSGNTIYF.

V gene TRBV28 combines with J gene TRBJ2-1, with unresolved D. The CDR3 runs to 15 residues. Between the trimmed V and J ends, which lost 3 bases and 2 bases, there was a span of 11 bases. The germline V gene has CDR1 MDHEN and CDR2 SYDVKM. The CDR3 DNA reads TGTGCCAGCAGTTTGGGCCCCACCACCTACAATGAGCAGTTCTTC. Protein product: CASSLGPTTYNEQFF.